This TCR beta chain was observed in a study of vaccination and CD4 T cells after COVID-19. About the research overall: Two doses of either BNT162b2 or mRNA-1273 vaccine went to participants. Samples taken post-COVID came a median around 100 days after diagnosis, ranging from 35 to 161.

This clonotype was seen only a few times. What it binds is not known. Noted treatment: roughly 10-day PBMC culture with coronavirus spike peptide pools or control peptides (ViraFEST assay). TCRs were sequenced by ViraFEST after antigen-specific T cells had been expanded with peptide pools. Peptide pools at about 9.7 ug/ml and IL-2 at 8 to 10 IU/ml were added to cultures of around 1.9 million PBMCs per well. An Oncomine TCR Beta short-read assay was used to sequence the DNA from cultured CD4+ T cells. TCRdb processed the PCR reads anew with MiXCR; each CDR3 protein has one entry. The table records 10,000 to 15,000 distinct CDR3 sequences, approximately 59% of them present only once. The ends were cut back, 1 base at V and 7 bases at J, with 8 bases in the middle. This CDR3 is built from 13 residues. CDR1 and CDR2 (germline): DFQATT, SNEGSKA (reference sequence).

Material for sequencing was CD4+ T cells from blood, cultured in vitro. V is TRBV20-1 and J is TRBJ1-6; D gene uncertain. The origin of this receptor is a human donor who had recovered from COVID-19. The CDR3 DNA reads as TGCAGTGCTAGAGTGGCAGTGAATTCACCCCTCCACTTT. It specifies CSARVAVNSPLHF.